The 18 T cell receptor beta chains in this list originate from one sample, sequenced in a study of Graves' ophthalmopathy and Graves' hyperthyroidism. Amplified material comprised TCR beta CDR3 regions derived from RNA transcripts. First-round RT-PCR used HTBI primers; second-round multiplex PCR followed. Each CDR3 protein is one row after TCRdb ran MiXCR on the multiplex PCR reads. There are 680,000 or so distinct CDR3 sequences in the sample; about 20% occur only once, and approximately 7% lies in the top ten. Material for sequencing was peripheral blood. The receptors here all came from a woman between 18 and 29 years old with stable Graves' hyperthyroidism. Some clones in this sample may be carry-over from other donors' samples.

In its sample, this clonotype was seen many times. The chain carries TRBV30 and TRBJ1-3, with D uncertain. The V gene's germline CDR1 is GTSNPN and CDR2 SVGIG (reference sequence). This CDR3 contains 14 residues. V was trimmed by 2 bases and J by 0 bases, leaving 8 bases between them. CDR3 bases: TGTGCCTGGAGTCCGGTTATCTCTGGAAACACCATATATTTT. This translates into CAWSPVISGNTIYF. Based on the CDR3 plus reference TRBV30 and TRBJ1-3, the full variable domain is SQTIHQWPATLVQPVGSPLSLECTVEGTSNPNLYWYRQAAGRGLQLLFYSVGIGQISSEVPQNLSASRPQDRQFILSSKKLLLSDSGFYLCAWSPVISGNTIYFGEGSWLTVV.

This clonotype was recorded at least ten times. This rearrangement joins TRBV7-2 to TRBJ2-7; D unresolved. The CDR3 extends over 14 amino acids. Germline V lookup: CDR1 SGHTA, CDR2 FQGNSA. V gave up 5 bases and J gave up 2 bases, with 13 bases separating them. CDR3 sequence reads: CASSPGRTTYEQYF. CDR3 sequence (DNA): TGTGCCAGCAGCCCCGGACGGACCACCTACGAGCAGTACTTC.

This chain uses TRBV12-3 or TRBV12-4 with TRBJ2-7, with D uncertain. V lost 5 bases and J 0 bases, leaving 8 bases between the germline ends. The CDR3 consists of 13 residues. This CDR3 reads CASSTQPSYEQYF. The CDR3 DNA sequence: TGTGCCAGCAGTACACAGCCCTCCTACGAGCAGTACTTC.

In this sample, this clonotype turned up a few times. This chain joins TRBV30 and TRBJ1-1, with D unresolved. CDR3 size: 10 residues. Trimming shortened V by 5 bases and J by 1 base, and 2 bases separated the two germline ends. Per the germline V gene, CDR1 is GTSNPN and CDR2 is SVGIG (reference sequence). Here the CDR3 DNA reads TGTGCCTGGGGGAACACTGAAGCTTTCTTT. Its translation is CAWGNTEAFF.

The chain carries TRBV28 and TRBJ1-1; D is perhaps TRBD1 (5 bases). V was clipped by 7 bases and J by 6 bases, with 9 bases between them. CDR1 is MDHEN, CDR2 SYDVKM, per germline. The CDR3 is 11 amino acids. The CDR3 region has the DNA TGTGCCAGCATGCAGGGAGCTGAAGCTTTCTTT. Residues: CASMQGAEAFF.

This chain uses TRBV7-9 with TRBJ2-7, with D perhaps matching TRBD1 or TRBD2 (5 bases each). The CDR3 spans 14 residues. Trimming removed 5 bases at V and 0 bases at J, with 11 bases between. Per germline, CDR1 SEHNR and CDR2 FQNEAQ (reference sequence). In DNA, the CDR3 is TGTGCCAGCAGCCACCCGGGGACCTCCTACGAGCAGTACTTC. Its translation: CASSHPGTSYEQYF.

Ten or more counts support this clonotype. The rearrangement uses TRBV11-2 and TRBJ2-5; D possibly uses TRBD1 or TRBD2 (5 bases each). The CDR3 runs to 15 residues. Trimming removed 1 base at V and 5 bases at J, with 14 bases between. CDR1 is SGHAT, CDR2 FQNNGV, per germline. The CDR3, as DNA: TGTGCCAGCAGCTTAGCAACTAGGGGCTCGGAGACCCAGTACTTC. Translated, it gives CASSLATRGSETQYF.

The CDR3 loop is CASTSLTSADHNTGELFF. The CDR3 nucleotides are TGTGCCAGCACCTCGCTGACTAGCGCGGACCATAACACCGGGGAGCTGTTTTTT. The chain carries TRBV12-3 or TRBV12-4 and TRBJ2-2, with 8 positions matching TRBD2. V was pared by 7 bases and J by 2 bases, with 15 bases of the junction left unmatched. CDR3 length equals 18 residues.

The chain is built from TRBV28 and TRBJ2-7; either TRBD1 or TRBD2 may supply D (5 bases each). Per germline, CDR1 MDHEN and CDR2 SYDVKM. The V gene lost 7 bases and the J gene lost 2 bases, with 15 bases spanning the gap. The CDR3 runs 14 residues. The CDR3 spells CASNPGDRAYEQYF. CDR3 DNA sequence: TGTGCCAGCAACCCCGGGGACCGAGCCTACGAGCAGTACTTC.

V and J are TRBV5-1 and TRBJ2-7; 9 bases map to TRBD1. CDR1 SGHRS and CDR2 YFSETQ come from the germline V gene. V shed 1 base and J 0 bases; nucleotides not matched to a gene: 11. This CDR3 is 18 amino acids long. The CDR3: CASSLRAGTGRTSYEQYF. As DNA, the CDR3 is TGCGCCAGCAGCTTGAGGGCCGGGACAGGGCGGACCTCCTACGAGCAGTACTTC.

On this clonotype: The junction shows a germline mismatch at one end, possibly a read error. This chain connects TRBV6-5 to TRBJ1-2; D unclear. The germline CDR1 and CDR2 sequences are MNHEY and SVGAGI. The CDR3 is made up of 15 amino acids. The CDR3 nucleotides read TGTGCCAGCAGTTACTCGGCCACTTGGAACTATGGTTACACCTTC. Protein product: CASSYSATWNYGYTF.

The chain employs TRBV30 and TRBJ2-7; TRBD1 matches 9 bases. CDR3 length: 14 residues. The V segment lost 4 bases and the J segment 5 bases; nucleotides outside the gene matches: 9. Germline CDR1 GTSNPN, CDR2 SVGIG (reference sequence). The CDR3 DNA reads TGTGCCTGGAACCGACAGGGGGTTTGGAACGAGCAGTACTTC. It encodes CAWNRQGVWNEQYF.

This clonotype was detected many times. The chain joins TRBV19 to TRBJ2-5; no definite D call. This CDR3 has 13 amino acids. Germline CDR1 and CDR2: LNHDA and SQIVND (reference sequence). The germline V and J ends were trimmed by 2 bases and 5 bases, with 9 bases remaining between them. The CDR3 region has the DNA TGTGCCAGTAGTATAAGGGTGGCGGAGACCCAGTACTTC. This translates into CASSIRVAETQYF.

The CDR3 region is CASSPIPTGQTGELFF. In DNA form, the CDR3 reads TGTGCCAGCAGCCCTATTCCGACAGGACAGACCGGGGAGCTGTTTTTT. This chain links TRBV9 with TRBJ2-2, with D perhaps TRBD1 (6 bases). This CDR3 contains 16 residues. The ends were cut back, 4 bases at V and 5 bases at J, with 18 bases in the middle. In germline, CDR1 is SGDLS, CDR2 YYNGEE.

This clonotype showed up many times. The V and J genes are TRBV10-3 and TRBJ1-1; no reliable D call. V lost 0 bases and J lost 6, with 11 bases in between. The germline V gene has CDR1 ENHRY and CDR2 SYGVKD. The CDR3 sequence is 14 residues long. CDR3 in amino acids: CAISESNSVPEAFF. CDR3 in DNA: TGTGCCATCAGTGAGTCGAATTCGGTTCCTGAAGCTTTCTTT.

A single count supports this clonotype. An end of the junction differs from the germline gene, which may be a read error. V usage is TRBV4-2 and J usage is TRBJ2-5, with TRBD1 identical over 8 bases. This CDR3 contains 14 residues. Germline CDR1 reads LGHNA; CDR2 reads YNFKEQ. The CDR3 sequence: CVSSQGQAQETQYF. The CDR3 coding sequence is TGTGTCAGCAGCCAGGGACAGGCCCAAGAGACCCAGTACTTC.

About this clonotype: A read error may be the cause here, since a much bigger clone is one base away. The genes are TRBV30 and TRBJ1-1, with D unclear. The CDR3 extends over 13 amino acids. The germline V gene has CDR1 GTSNPN and CDR2 SVGIG (reference sequence). The CDR3: CAWSPRVGTEALF. The CDR3, as DNA: TGTGCCTGGAGTCCACGGGTGGGCACTGAAGCTCTCTTT.

V and J are TRBV30 and TRBJ2-6; maybe TRBD1 (5 bases). V was shortened by 5 bases and J by 2 bases, with 7 bases between the two germline ends. Germline values: CDR1 GTSNPN, CDR2 SVGIG (reference sequence). The CDR3 extends over 13 amino acids. The CDR3 sequence: CAWQGAGANVLTF. The CDR3 DNA reads TGTGCCTGGCAGGGTGCTGGGGCCAACGTCCTGACTTTC.